This T cell receptor (beta chain) derives from a study of T cell repertoires in cytomegalovirus infection. Study-level information: A matching HLA type, together with CMV infection, was signaled by public TCR beta signatures.

The length of the CDR3 is 13 residues. Germline assignment: CDR1 SGHAT and CDR2 FQDESV (reference sequence). Deletions cut 4 bases from V and 11 bases from J, with 12 bases between. TCRdb reanalysed the reads using MiXCR and keeps one entry per CDR3 protein. The table lists roughly 760,000 distinct CDR3 sequences, 35% of them singletons. For this clonotype: Antigen: not known.

Study results and caveats: Dominant in the ex vivo response were TCR beta clonotypes restricted by HLA-C and specific for CMV.

The gene calls are TRBV11-1 and TRBJ1-6; D gene ambiguous. Source material: PBMCs. The receptor was derived from a human donor in good health (CMV status not recorded). Some clones in this sample may be carry-over from other donors' samples. CDR3 region: CASSSRGSPPLHF. CDR3 DNA sequence: TGTGCCAGCAGCTCGCGGGGATCTCCACCCCTCCACTTT.